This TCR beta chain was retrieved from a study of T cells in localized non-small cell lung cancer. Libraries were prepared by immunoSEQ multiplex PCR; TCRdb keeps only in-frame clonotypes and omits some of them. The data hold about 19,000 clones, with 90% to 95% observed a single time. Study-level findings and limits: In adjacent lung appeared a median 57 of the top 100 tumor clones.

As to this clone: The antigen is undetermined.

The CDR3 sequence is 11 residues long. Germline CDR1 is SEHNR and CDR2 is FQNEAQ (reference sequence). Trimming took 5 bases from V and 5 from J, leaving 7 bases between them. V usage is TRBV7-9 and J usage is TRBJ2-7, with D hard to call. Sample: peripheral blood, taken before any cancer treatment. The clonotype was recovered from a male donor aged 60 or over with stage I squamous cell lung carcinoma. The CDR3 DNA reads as TGTGCCAGCAGCCGTTTGGACGAGCAGTACTTC. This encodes CASSRLDEQYF.